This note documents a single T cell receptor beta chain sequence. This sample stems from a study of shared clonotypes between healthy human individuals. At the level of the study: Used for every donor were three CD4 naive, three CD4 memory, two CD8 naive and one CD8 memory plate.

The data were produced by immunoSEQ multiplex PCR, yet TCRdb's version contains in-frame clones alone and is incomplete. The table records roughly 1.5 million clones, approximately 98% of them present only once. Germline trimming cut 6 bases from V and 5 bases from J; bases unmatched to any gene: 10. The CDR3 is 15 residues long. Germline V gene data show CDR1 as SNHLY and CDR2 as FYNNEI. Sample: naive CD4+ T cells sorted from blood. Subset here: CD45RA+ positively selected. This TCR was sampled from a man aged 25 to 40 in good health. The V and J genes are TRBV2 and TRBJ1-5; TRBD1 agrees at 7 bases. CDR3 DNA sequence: TGTGCCAGCAGAAGCGAATTAGGGGGCGATCAGCCCCAGCATTTT. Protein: CASRSELGGDQPQHF.